These 26 T cell receptor beta chains were all obtained from the same sample, sequenced in a study of identical twins. TCRdb recomputed calls from the 5' RACE reads with MiXCR, one row per CDR3 protein. The table has some 590,000 distinct CDR3 sequences, 7.5% to 10% seen once. This same sample was also part of a study on yellow fever vaccine responses in identical twins.

The sample taken for sequencing was PBMCs. These receptor sequences come from a young woman in good health.

This clonotype was observed a few times. This chain joins TRBV12-3 or TRBV12-4 and TRBJ2-1; 9 bases are shared with TRBD1. J was trimmed by 5 bases and V by 5 bases; bases with no gene match: 16. This CDR3 comprises 18 residues. This CDR3 reads CASSPWSQRDREDNEQFF. In nucleotides, the CDR3 is TGTGCCAGCAGTCCGTGGAGCCAGCGGGACAGGGAAGACAATGAGCAGTTCTTC.

In this sample, this clonotype turned up many times. The rearrangement joins TRBV12-3 or TRBV12-4 to TRBJ2-5; D remains ambiguous. The V and J ends lost 6 bases and 5 bases respectively, with 13 bases between them. This CDR3 comprises 13 residues. DNA of the CDR3: TGTGCCAGCAGCAAGGACCAGCCGGAGACCCAGTACTTC. Translating it yields CASSKDQPETQYF.

The chain is built from TRBV4-3 and TRBJ1-4; the D is unclear. The germline CDR1 and CDR2 sequences are LGHNA and YSLEER. V lost 0 bases, J lost 8 bases, and 16 bases lay in between. The CDR3 is 16 amino acids. CDR3 bases: TGCGCCAGCAGCCAAGATCGAGACGCCGGCCGAGAAAAACTGTTTTTT. Protein sequence: CASSQDRDAGREKLFF.

This clonotype was counted once. This chain links TRBV4-3 with TRBJ2-1; D not certain. This CDR3 has 13 amino acids. Germline V CDR1 and CDR2: LGHNA, YSLEER. Trimming pared 0 bases from V and 8 bases from J, leaving 8 bases between. CDR3 region: CASSQELIYEQFF. CDR3 in DNA: TGCGCCAGCAGCCAAGAGCTGATTTATGAGCAGTTCTTC.

This chain links TRBV3-1 with TRBJ2-1; 7 nucleotides match TRBD1. The CDR3 totals 13 residues. V lost 6 bases, J lost 8 bases, and 7 bases stayed unmatched. The germline gives CDR1 LGHDT, CDR2 YNNKEL (reference sequence). CDR3 in DNA: TGTGCCAGCAGGGTAAAGGGGGCGGATGAGCAGTTCTTC. As protein: CASRVKGADEQFF.

In this sample, this clonotype turned up a few times. This CDR3 reads CSAIQGLAGGVTYNEQFF. As DNA, the CDR3 is TGCAGTGCTATCCAGGGACTAGCGGGAGGCGTCACCTACAATGAGCAGTTCTTC. V gene TRBV20-1 combines with J gene TRBJ2-1; 15 nucleotides match TRBD2. The CDR3 covers 18 residues. Trimming at V came to 4 bases and at J to 2 bases, leaving 9 bases not matched to a gene. Germline V gene sequence: CDR1 DFQATT, CDR2 SNEGSKA (reference sequence).

This clonotype was picked up a small number of times. The chain carries TRBV6-5 and TRBJ1-2; TRBD1 is a possible D gene (5 bases). The germline gives CDR1 MNHEY, CDR2 SVGAGI. The CDR3 length is 13 residues. V dropped 0 bases and J dropped 6 bases, with 8 bases sitting between them. Written as DNA, the CDR3 is TGTGCCAGCAGTTACTCGAGAGGGGATGGCTACACCTTC. As protein: CASSYSRGDGYTF.

The chain links TRBV2 to TRBJ1-2; D uncertain. The CDR3 spans 15 residues. The ends were cut back, 2 bases at V and 2 bases at J, with 12 bases in the middle. Germline V CDR1 and CDR2: SNHLY, FYNNEI. CDR3: CASSETGFDNYGYTF. CDR3 in DNA: TGTGCCAGCAGTGAAACGGGTTTCGACAACTATGGCTACACCTTC.

This clonotype was recorded many times. The V and J genes are TRBV6-1 and TRBJ2-7; D perhaps matches TRBD1 (5 bases). Trimming took 8 bases from V and 3 from J, leaving 14 bases between them. Germline V gene sequence: CDR1 MNHNS, CDR2 SASEGT. The CDR3 is 13 residues long. CDR3 nucleotides: TGTGCCAGCGGGCAGGGCCTTAACTACGAGCAGTACTTC. This translates into CASGQGLNYEQYF.

This clonotype has a count of ten or more. V usage is TRBV3-1 and J usage is TRBJ1-3; possible D gene TRBD1, 6 bases. The ends were cut back, 4 bases at V and 0 bases at J, with 10 bases in the middle. Germline V CDR1 and CDR2: LGHDT, YNNKEL (reference sequence). The CDR3 has 15 residues. The CDR3 is CASSRQASSGNTIYF. DNA of the CDR3: TGTGCCAGCAGCCGACAGGCAAGCTCTGGAAACACCATATATTTT.

This clonotype was seen repeatedly, ten times or more. The chain employs TRBV3-1 and TRBJ2-4, with a possible D match to TRBD2 (6 bases). The germline V gene encodes CDR1 LGHDT and CDR2 YNNKEL (reference sequence). Trimming removed 1 base from V and 0 bases from J, with 10 bases in between. This CDR3 region has 16 residues. The CDR3: CASSQVGGLAKNIQYF. As DNA, the CDR3 is TGTGCCAGCAGCCAAGTTGGAGGGCTAGCCAAAAACATTCAGTACTTC.

For the CDR3, the DNA is TGTGCCAGCAGCCGCCTGGCACCTCCCTACAATGAGCAGTTCTTC. Amino acids: CASSRLAPPYNEQFF. The chain links TRBV7-6 to TRBJ2-1, with unresolved D. CDR3 length equals 15 residues. Germline loops: CDR1 SGHVS, CDR2 FNYEAQ. The ends were cut back, 5 bases at V and 2 bases at J, with 13 bases in the middle.

There are a few counts of this clonotype. This chain connects TRBV29-1 to TRBJ2-7, with 7 bases fitting TRBD2. Germline V lookup: CDR1 SQVTM, CDR2 ANQGSEA. The V and J ends lost 7 bases and 2 bases, in that order; junction bases with no gene match: 8. This CDR3 spans 13 amino acids. DNA for the CDR3: TGCAGCGCCTGGGAGGGCAAGACCTACGAGCAGTACTTC. Translated: CSAWEGKTYEQYF.

A few counts support this clonotype. The rearrangement links TRBV3-1 to TRBJ2-2; TRBD2 matches at 9 bases. The CDR3 sequence is 14 residues long. The V gene end was trimmed by 9 bases and the J gene end by 5 bases; junction bases not matched to a gene: 7. From germline, CDR1 is LGHDT and CDR2 YNNKEL (reference sequence). The CDR3 nucleotides are TGTGCCAGTAACGCGGGAGGGAGAACCGGGGAGCTGTTTTTT. It is translated as CASNAGGRTGELFF.

This clonotype was found a few times. The rearrangement uses TRBV29-1 and TRBJ2-3; D assignment may be TRBD1 or TRBD2 (5 bases each). The germline CDR1 and CDR2 sequences are SQVTM and ANQGSEA. The V end was cut by 7 bases, the J end by 4 bases, with 18 bases between. This CDR3 region has 14 residues. Here the CDR3 DNA reads TGCAGCGCCACAAGGGACCCGAAGTCAGATACGCAGTATTTT. It yields the protein CSATRDPKSDTQYF.

This chain connects TRBV4-3 to TRBJ2-7, with TRBD2 identical over 7 bases. Germline V gene data show CDR1 as LGHNA and CDR2 as YSLEER. The CDR3 covers 17 residues. V lost 2 bases to trimming and J lost 1 base; unmatched junction nucleotides: 11. As DNA, the CDR3 is TGCGCCAGCAGCCAACTTAAAATGGGGGGGGAGTCCTACGAGCAGTACTTC. Amino acids: CASSQLKMGGESYEQYF.

This clonotype was seen repeatedly, ten times or more. The rearrangement uses TRBV7-2 and TRBJ2-7; no firm D call. The CDR3 runs 14 residues. V lost 1 base, J lost 1 base, and 8 bases lay in between. Germline CDR1 reads SGHTA; CDR2 reads FQGNSA. CDR3: CASSLVAASYEQYF. The CDR3 bases are TGTGCCAGCAGCTTAGTGGCGGCTTCCTACGAGCAGTACTTC.

This clonotype appeared a few times. The rearrangement joins TRBV28 to TRBJ2-7, with D unresolved. V was trimmed by 2 bases and J by 2 bases, leaving 7 bases between them. The CDR3 is 13 amino acids. The germline V gene has CDR1 MDHEN and CDR2 SYDVKM. The CDR3 DNA is TGTGCCAGCAGTTTAGTACCCCCCTACGAGCAGTACTTC. It translates to CASSLVPPYEQYF.

This clonotype was seen ten or more times. This chain joins TRBV12-3 or TRBV12-4 and TRBJ1-1; TRBD1 agrees at 10 bases. V lost 5 bases to trimming and J lost 6 bases; unmatched junction nucleotides: 9. The CDR3 is 15 amino acids. CDR3 DNA: TGTGCCAGCAGTCCAGGACAGGGGGGACTCGCTGAAGCTTTCTTT. Translated, it gives CASSPGQGGLAEAFF.

This clonotype was seen more than once but under ten times. The chain couples TRBV10-3 to TRBJ2-3; possibly TRBD2 for D (6 bases). CDR3 size: 13 residues. V was trimmed by 8 bases and J by 1 base, leaving 10 bases between them. The germline gives CDR1 ENHRY, CDR2 SYGVKD. The CDR3 DNA sequence: TGTGCCATCCAGGAGGGTGGCACAGATACGCAGTATTTT. Residues: CAIQEGGTDTQYF.

This clonotype was detected a few times. The chain couples TRBV6-2 or TRBV6-3 to TRBJ2-7; the D gene is possibly TRBD1 (6 bases). Germline V gene lookup returns CDR1 MNHEY and CDR2 SVGEGT. This CDR3 is built from 16 residues. V was pared by 3 bases and J by 5 bases, with 20 bases between. In DNA form, the CDR3 reads TGTGCCAGCAGTTATAAGGTGGAGTGGGGGCGAAACGAGCAGTACTTC. Its protein product is CASSYKVEWGRNEQYF.

This rearrangement joins TRBV11-2 to TRBJ2-5; TRBD2 is a possible D gene (5 bases). Germline V gene lookup returns CDR1 SGHAT and CDR2 FQNNGV. This CDR3 spans 18 amino acids. V lost 4 bases to trimming and J lost 3 bases, with 24 bases between them. CDR3: CASSSPGSFGGREETQYF. The CDR3 DNA reads TGTGCCAGCAGCTCCCCCGGCAGCTTTGGCGGGCGCGAAGAGACCCAGTACTTC.

This clonotype was detected only a few times. The V and J genes are TRBV5-1 and TRBJ2-3; TRBD1 agrees at 7 bases. Germline V gene lookup returns CDR1 SGHRS and CDR2 YFSETQ. The CDR3 length is 16 residues. J was trimmed by 5 bases and V by 5 bases; bases with no gene match: 14. The CDR3 here is CASRPHRDSLGDTQYF. In nucleotides, the CDR3 is TGCGCCAGCAGACCACACCGGGACAGCCTAGGAGATACGCAGTATTTT.

At least ten counts were recorded for this clonotype. The chain uses TRBV5-1 and TRBJ2-1; TRBD1 is a possible D gene (6 bases). CDR1 and CDR2 (germline): SGHRS, YFSETQ. The V gene lost 5 bases and the J gene lost 0 bases, with 15 bases spanning the gap. The CDR3 contains 16 residues. The CDR3 nucleotides are TGCGCCAGCAGATTGTCAGGGGTCCCCTCCTACAATGAGCAGTTCTTC. Translating it yields CASRLSGVPSYNEQFF.

This clonotype showed up many times. The CDR3 here is CSAPRGGTLSSYEQYF. CDR3 in DNA: TGCAGTGCCCCACGGGGGGGGACCCTGAGCTCCTACGAGCAGTACTTC. The chain carries TRBV20-1 and TRBJ2-7, with 8 bases fitting TRBD2. The CDR3 is 16 amino acids. V shed 6 bases and J 0 bases; nucleotides not matched to a gene: 13. Germline V lookup: CDR1 DFQATT, CDR2 SNEGSKA (reference sequence).

This clonotype came up a few times. The rearrangement links TRBV10-3 to TRBJ1-5; D may be TRBD1 (5 bases). The V and J ends lost 0 bases and 7 bases respectively, with 13 bases between them. Germline CDR1 and CDR2: ENHRY and SYGVKD. The CDR3 has 15 amino acids. Here the CDR3 DNA reads TGTGCCATCAGTGAGTCTTTAGGGGAAGGCCAGCCCCAGCATTTT. Translated, it gives CAISESLGEGQPQHF.